What follows describes a single T cell receptor (beta chain). The antigen it binds to is not known. Per-base quality was not reported, and no clone a single base away is much larger than it. This sample is part of a study of lymphopenia after photon versus proton radiotherapy (dated by TCRdb to the late 2010s). Study-level background: In patients with gastrointestinal tumors who developed high-grade lymphopenia, the study compared the immunological effects of photon radiation therapy with those of proton radiation therapy. The approximately 20 patients in the cohort had gastrointestinal tumors, were treated with either photon or proton therapy, and subsequently developed lymphopenia. The goal of the study was to describe how the two radiation modalities differ in their effects on the immune system.

Points the paper makes about the study in general: Relative stability during treatment was observed in proton-treated patients, whereas loss of naive T cells and TCR diversity and gain of effector/memory populations were observed in photon-treated patients. After the lymphocyte count nadir, oligoclonal expansion, especially of CD8+ Temra cells, was observed in photon-treated repertoires, and the drop in diversity was driven by this expansion. Across the cohort, a larger post-nadir drop in TCR diversity was inversely correlated with overall survival time among patients who died. The survival association was assessed only in patients who died, and the authors presented better survival with proton therapy as a possibility rather than a demonstrated result.

Library prep was done by the immunoSEQ multiplex PCR assay. Deep sequencing of rearranged TCR beta loci, alongside multiparametric flow cytometry, was used to profile T cell repertoires. TCRdb re-hosts the immuneACCESS table, in-frame sequences only. Its copies lack some clones; in the studies checked, an unresolved V gene accounts for under half of them, and the cause for the rest is not known. A total of tens of thousands of clones appear in this sample, 85% to 90% of them only once. Together, the top ten hold more than 40% of the sample. V trim: 3 bases; J trim: 4 bases; unmatched bases: 7. CDR1 and CDR2, per the germline V gene, are MNHNS and SASEGT. The CDR3, from cysteine to phenylalanine, totals 16 residues. This entry keeps only the CDR3 DNA: 48 bases, framed from base 1.

This receptor chain uses TRBV6-1 and TRBJ2-3; the junction holds 10 bases that match TRBD2. The sample in question was peripheral blood, obtained from a patient treated with proton-based radiotherapy. The receptor was derived from a woman aged 55-70 years with cholangiocarcinoma. Some clones in this sample may be carry-over from other donors' samples. CDR3 sequence: CASSESGRAFSDTQYF. DNA sequence: TGTGCCAGCAGTGAGAGCGGGAGGGCCTTTTCAGATACGCAGTATTTT.